Listed below are T cell receptor beta chains from one sample, sequenced in a study of identical twins. TCRdb redid the calling of the 5' RACE reads with MiXCR, one entry per CDR3 protein. The repertoire holds about 520,000 distinct CDR3 sequences, with 20% to 25% as singletons. This same sample was also part of a study on T cells expressing NK-cell markers.

The source material was CD4+ T cells sorted from blood. The origin of the receptors is a woman younger than 30 in good health. Each CDR3 is given with its conserved first and last residue. Each record gives: CDR3 protein, CDR3 DNA, V gene, clone size, D gene, J gene. A D gene is named only where the DNA matches it firmly. Size tells how often a clone was seen (once, few, many) or the class of an expanded clone, and some rows leave it out.

CDR3: CVGGTYNEQFF; DNA: TGTGTCGGTGGGACCTACAATGAGCAGTTCTTC; V: TRBV2; size: NA; D: NA; J: TRBJ2-1
CDR3: CASSHRTGGSYEQYF; DNA: TGTGCCAGCAGCCATCGGACAGGGGGCTCCTACGAGCAGTACTTC; V: TRBV3-1; size: few; D: TRBD1; J: TRBJ2-7
CDR3: CASSGDRGPSEQYF; DNA: TGTGCCAGCAGTGGAGACAGGGGTCCCTCCGAGCAGTACTTC; V: TRBV25-1; size: NA; D: TRBD1; J: TRBJ2-7
CDR3: CASSASDREPYEQYF; DNA: TGCGCCAGCAGTGCCTCGGACAGGGAACCCTACGAGCAGTACTTC; V: TRBV10-2; size: few; D: TRBD1; J: TRBJ2-7
CDR3: CTSKGGGTSGPSYNEQFF; DNA: TGTACCAGCAAAGGGGGAGGGACTAGCGGGCCTTCCTACAATGAGCAGTTCTTC; V: TRBV12-3/TRBV12-4; size: NA; D: TRBD2; J: TRBJ2-1
CDR3: CSAHGTGDGYEQYF; DNA: TGCAGTGCCCATGGGACAGGGGACGGATACGAGCAGTACTTC; V: TRBV20-1; size: once; D: TRBD1; J: TRBJ2-7
CDR3: CASSSQDTRGDTQYF; DNA: TGTGCCAGCAGCAGCCAGGATACCCGGGGGGATACGCAGTATTTT; V: TRBV21-1; size: NA; D: NA; J: TRBJ2-3
CDR3: CASSFGMGVETQYF; DNA: TGTGCCAGCAGCTTTGGAATGGGGGTAGAGACCCAGTACTTC; V: TRBV11-2; size: few; D: NA; J: TRBJ2-5
CDR3: CSVWDRGRGANVLTF; DNA: TGCAGCGTTTGGGACAGGGGGCGTGGGGCCAACGTCCTGACTTTC; V: TRBV29-1; size: few; D: TRBD1; J: TRBJ2-6
CDR3: CASSLTGGSGNTIYF; DNA: TGTGCCAGCAGCCTCACTGGGGGCTCTGGAAACACCATATATTTT; V: TRBV7-2; size: few; D: NA; J: TRBJ1-3
CDR3: CASSWDSQETQYF; DNA: TGTGCCAGCAGCTGGGACAGCCAAGAGACCCAGTACTTC; V: TRBV7-2; size: many; D: TRBD1; J: TRBJ2-5
CDR3: CASSYSRELGAFF; DNA: TGTGCCAGCAGTTATAGCCGCGAGCTGGGAGCTTTCTTT; V: TRBV6-5; size: NA; D: NA; J: TRBJ1-1
CDR3: CASGRTYPTYEQYF; DNA: TGTGCCAGCGGTAGGACATACCCAACCTACGAGCAGTACTTC; V: TRBV6-1; size: NA; D: NA; J: TRBJ2-7
CDR3: CAWHGNGYTF; DNA: TGTGCCTGGCATGGGAATGGCTACACCTTC; V: TRBV30; size: NA; D: NA; J: TRBJ1-2
CDR3: CASSVVVGRGETQYF; DNA: TGTGCCAGCAGCGTAGTGGTGGGCAGGGGAGAGACCCAGTACTTC; V: TRBV9; size: NA; D: NA; J: TRBJ2-5
CDR3: CASTPFGDSPLHF; DNA: TGTGCCAGCACCCCTTTTGGGGATTCACCCCTCCACTTT; V: TRBV11-1; size: NA; D: NA; J: TRBJ1-6
CDR3: CASSSLGGEQFF; DNA: TGTGCCAGCAGCTCGCTGGGAGGGGAGCAGTTCTTC; V: TRBV3-1; size: many; D: TRBD2; J: TRBJ2-1
CDR3: CASSLNQPGGNNEQFF; DNA: TGCGCCAGCAGCTTAAATCAGCCGGGAGGAAACAATGAGCAGTTCTTC; V: TRBV5-1; size: NA; D: TRBD2; J: TRBJ2-1
CDR3: CASSREGGGELFF; DNA: TGTGCCAGCAGCCGGGAAGGGGGCGGGGAGCTGTTTTTT; V: TRBV3-1; size: NA; D: NA; J: TRBJ2-2
CDR3: CSAMDQRKYTEAFF; DNA: TGCAGTGCCATGGACCAAAGGAAGTACACTGAAGCTTTCTTT; V: TRBV20-1; size: NA; D: NA; J: TRBJ1-1
CDR3: CSALTGTSGRGSQETQYF; DNA: TGCAGTGCTCTTACCGGGACTAGCGGGAGAGGGTCCCAAGAGACCCAGTACTTC; V: TRBV20-1; size: once; D: TRBD2; J: TRBJ2-5
CDR3: CASSDSGHWTPYEQYF; DNA: TGTGCCAGCAGTGACTCGGGACATTGGACCCCCTACGAGCAGTACTTC; V: TRBV6-4; size: few; D: NA; J: TRBJ2-7
CDR3: CASSPDRSQETQYF; DNA: TGTGCCAGCAGCCCGGACAGGTCCCAAGAGACCCAGTACTTC; V: TRBV7-2; size: few; D: TRBD1; J: TRBJ2-5
CDR3: CAISESESQPQHF; DNA: TGTGCCATCAGTGAGTCTGAATCTCAGCCCCAGCATTTT; V: TRBV10-3; size: few; D: NA; J: TRBJ1-5
CDR3: CAISGTSGNYEQYF; DNA: TGTGCCATCAGTGGGACTAGCGGGAACTACGAGCAGTACTTC; V: TRBV10-3; size: NA; D: TRBD2; J: TRBJ2-7
CDR3: CSAKRGTSGSYEQYF; DNA: TGCAGTGCGAAAAGAGGGACTAGCGGGAGCTACGAGCAGTACTTC; V: TRBV20-1; size: NA; D: TRBD2; J: TRBJ2-7
CDR3: CASSPGGAGMYTQYF; DNA: TGTGCCAGCAGCCCGGGGGGAGCGGGGATGTATACGCAGTATTTT; V: TRBV3-1; size: NA; D: TRBD2; J: TRBJ2-3
CDR3: CASSFGVGGRTDTQYF; DNA: TGTGCCAGCAGTTTTGGGGTCGGCGGGCGCACAGATACGCAGTATTTT; V: TRBV12-3/TRBV12-4; size: few; D: NA; J: TRBJ2-3
CDR3: CASSLSPTANYGYTF; DNA: TGTGCCAGCAGCTTATCCCCGACAGCTAACTATGGCTACACCTTC; V: TRBV7-2; size: many; D: NA; J: TRBJ1-2
CDR3: CASSLGGTNYEQFF; DNA: TGTGCCAGCAGCTTAGGTGGGACTAACTATGAGCAGTTCTTC; V: TRBV7-2; size: NA; D: TRBD2; J: TRBJ2-1
CDR3: CASSRQGEDTEAFF; DNA: TGTGCCAGCAGCCGACAGGGGGAGGACACTGAAGCTTTCTTT; V: TRBV5-5; size: NA; D: TRBD1; J: TRBJ1-1
CDR3: CASSLAAGTGGGETQYF; DNA: TGTGCCAGCAGTCTAGCAGCCGGGACAGGGGGCGGGGAGACCCAGTACTTC; V: TRBV12-3/TRBV12-4; size: many; D: TRBD1; J: TRBJ2-5
CDR3: CSASRAASNQPQHF; DNA: TGCAGTGCTAGTCGGGCAGCAAGCAATCAGCCCCAGCATTTT; V: TRBV20-1; size: NA; D: NA; J: TRBJ1-5
CDR3: CASAQGARTSGRQPQYF; DNA: TGTGCCAGCGCTCAGGGGGCCCGGACTAGCGGGAGGCAGCCCCAGTACTTC; V: TRBV6-1; size: NA; D: TRBD2; J: TRBJ2-5
CDR3: CSVRTGPAYNEQFF; DNA: TGCAGCGTCCGGACAGGCCCGGCCTACAATGAGCAGTTCTTC; V: TRBV29-1; size: many; D: TRBD1; J: TRBJ2-1
CDR3: CSAGLAGVETQYF; DNA: TGCAGCGCCGGACTAGCGGGAGTGGAGACCCAGTACTTC; V: TRBV29-1; size: many; D: TRBD2; J: TRBJ2-5
CDR3: CSGGTGIGQPQHF; DNA: TGCAGCGGCGGAACGGGGATAGGGCAGCCCCAGCATTTT; V: TRBV29-1; size: few; D: NA; J: TRBJ1-5
CDR3: CASRGQGTNEQFF; DNA: TGTGCCAGCAGAGGACAGGGGACGAATGAGCAGTTCTTC; V: TRBV27; size: NA; D: TRBD1; J: TRBJ2-1
CDR3: CATRRGQETQYF; DNA: TGCGCCACAAGGCGGGGCCAAGAGACCCAGTACTTC; V: TRBV5-1; size: NA; D: NA; J: TRBJ2-5
CDR3: CASSLELAGGVEQFF; DNA: TGCGCCAGCAGCTTGGAGCTAGCGGGAGGCGTTGAGCAGTTCTTC; V: TRBV5-1; size: NA; D: TRBD2; J: TRBJ2-1
CDR3: CASSLAAQGAIYEQYF; DNA: TGTGCCAGCAGCTTAGCTGCACAGGGGGCGATCTACGAGCAGTACTTC; V: TRBV7-2; size: few; D: TRBD1; J: TRBJ2-7